This TCR beta chain was identified in a study of T cells in Graves' hyperthyroidism and ophthalmopathy. PBMCs were collected from an approximately 10 ml volume of fresh peripheral blood. This clonotype was recorded many times. V was cut by 5 bases and J by 4 bases, with 17 bases left in between. Germline V gene sequence: CDR1 SGHAT, CDR2 FQDESV (reference sequence). This CDR3 contains 15 residues. TCR beta CDR3 sequences were amplified from RNA transcripts. HTBI primers were employed in a first-round RT-PCR of the TCR CDR3. TCRdb re-called the multiplex PCR reads with MiXCR, one entry per CDR3 protein. This table has approximately 400,000 distinct CDR3 sequences, about 14% appearing once.

The sequencing input was blood. The genes are TRBV11-1 and TRBJ1-2, with no clear D. This clonotype originated in a woman between 25 and 40 years old with Graves' ophthalmopathy. This CDR3 is CASSPRTGETYGYTF. In DNA, the CDR3 is TGTGCCAGCAGCCCCCGGACTGGGGAGACCTATGGCTACACCTTC.